This T cell receptor (beta chain) comes out of a study of blood T cell repertoires in COVID-19. This study enrolled people aged about 18 to 100 from 24 US geographic areas. Grouping used clinical history reported by participants in a survey and questionnaire. Symptom resolution, clearance, or two negative PCRs marked the recovered donors of Cohort 3. In the authors' workflow: Estimates of nucleated cell counts were drawn from the amplification of reference gene primers. Sequencing was performed with immunoSEQ multiplex PCR; in TCRdb, only in-frame clones are kept and a portion is missing. V and J calls and clone size are as listed in that table; D and trimming were resolved from the DNA. The sample records 250,000 to 300,000 clones, 89% being singletons. The source of this sequence is a woman aged 40 to 55 who had recovered from COVID-19. Material: PBMCs or T cells enriched from blood (not recorded which).

CDR3 residues: CASSLVGAENEKLFF. The CDR3 coding sequence is TGTGCCAGCAGCTTGGTGGGAGCGGAAAATGAAAAACTGTTTTTT. The chain combines TRBV5-4 with TRBJ1-4; D not certain. Germline V gives CDR1 SGHNT, CDR2 YYREEE (reference sequence). This CDR3 has 15 amino acids. Trimming removed 0 bases at V and 5 bases at J, with 11 bases between.